These 18 T cell receptor beta chains originate from one sample sequenced in a study of cytomegalovirus exposure and HLA in healthy donors. PCR involved 60 Vbeta and 13 Jbeta primers. Generated by immunoSEQ multiplex PCR, the TCRdb table keeps only in-frame clones and is missing some. The sample records 150,000 to 200,000 clones, 75% being singletons. Source material: PBMCs. The receptors stem from a woman aged 40-49 years in good health and CMV-seropositive.

J is TRBJ2-1 and V is TRBV7-3; TRBD1 aligns across 11 bases. The CDR3 has 16 amino acids. CDR1 and CDR2 (germline): SGHTA, FQGTGA. V lost 4 bases to trimming and J lost 3 bases; unmatched junction nucleotides: 5. The CDR3 DNA is TGTGCCAGCAGCTCTTCCGGGACAGGGGGCTACAATGAGCAGTTCTTC. It specifies CASSSSGTGGYNEQFF.

The V gene is TRBV28, the J gene TRBJ1-1, with a weak D call TRBD1 (6 bases). Germline CDR1 MDHEN, CDR2 SYDVKM. The V end was cut by 5 bases, the J end by 5 bases, with 15 bases between. This CDR3 is built from 14 residues. CDR3: CASSLNRVDTEAFF. In DNA, the CDR3 is TGTGCCAGCAGTCTAAACAGGGTCGATACTGAAGCTTTCTTT.

The gene calls are TRBV7-6 and TRBJ1-2; no clear D. Trimming pared 5 bases from V and 14 bases from J, leaving 27 bases between. CDR3 length equals 15 residues. Germline V gene sequence: CDR1 SGHVS, CDR2 FNYEAQ. CDR3 DNA: TGTGCCAGCAGCCCCAGTCCTGTGGCAGGTGGTGGGTATACCTTC. The encoded protein is CASSPSPVAGGGYTF. The whole variable domain, filled in from reference TRBV7-6 and TRBJ1-2, reads GAGVSQSPRYKVTKRGQDVALRCDPISGHVSLYWYRQALGQGPEFLTYFNYEAQQDKSGLPNDRFSAERPEGSISTLTIQRTEQRDSAMYRCASSPSPVAGGGYTFGSGTRLTVV.

The gene calls are TRBV2 and TRBJ2-3, with D possibly being TRBD2 (6 bases). This CDR3 has 15 amino acids. Germline V gene lookup returns CDR1 SNHLY and CDR2 FYNNEI. Between the trimmed V and J ends, which lost 8 bases and 0 bases, there was a span of 15 bases. CDR3 residues: CASARESGSTDTQYF. The DNA for the CDR3 is TGTGCCAGCGCTCGGGAGAGCGGCAGCACAGATACGCAGTATTTT.

V is TRBV7-2 and J is TRBJ2-7, with D possibly being TRBD2 (6 bases). V lost 1 base and J lost 4, with 11 bases in between. The CDR3 is 14 amino acids. The germline V gene encodes CDR1 SGHTA and CDR2 FQGNSA. The CDR3 DNA is TGTGCCAGCAGCTTAGTATGGGGGGATTACGAGCAGTACTTC. Protein: CASSLVWGDYEQYF. The full variable domain, in which reference TRBV7-2 and TRBJ2-7 provide the parts outside the CDR3, is GAGVSQSPSNKVTEKGKDVELRCDPISGHTALYWYRQSLGQGLEFLIYFQGNSAPDKSGLPSDRFSAERTGGSVSTLTIQRTQQEDSAVYLCASSLVWGDYEQYFGPGTRLTVT.

This clone occurred a few times. V gene TRBV2 combines with J gene TRBJ1-1, with D perhaps TRBD1 (5 bases). The germline gives CDR1 SNHLY, CDR2 FYNNEI. This CDR3 is built from 13 residues. The ends were cut back, 7 bases at V and 3 bases at J, with 12 bases in the middle. The CDR3 here is CASIAGRYTEAFF. The CDR3 bases are TGTGCCAGCATCGCAGGGCGGTACACTGAAGCTTTCTTT.

The J gene is TRBJ1-4, the V gene TRBV25-1; D might be TRBD1 (6 bases). The CDR3 length is 15 residues. Germline CDR1 reads MGHDK; CDR2 reads SYGVNS. Between the trimmed V and J ends, which lost 5 bases and 6 bases, there was a span of 16 bases. The CDR3 spells CASSKFWGGHEKLFF. CDR3 DNA: TGTGCCAGCAGTAAATTTTGGGGGGGGCATGAAAAACTGTTTTTT.

The chain uses TRBV7-9 and TRBJ2-7; D unclear. Germline V CDR1 and CDR2: SEHNR, FQNEAQ (reference sequence). Trimming shortened V by 1 base and J by 2 bases, and 12 bases separated the two germline ends. The CDR3 has 15 amino acids. This chain's CDR3 is CASSLGQILTYEQYF. The DNA of the CDR3 is TGTGCCAGCAGCTTAGGCCAAATACTAACCTACGAGCAGTACTTC.

The rearrangement uses TRBV15 and TRBJ1-2, with no clear D. V was clipped by 1 base and J by 1 base, with 7 bases between them. There are 14 residues in the CDR3. Germline CDR1 and CDR2: LNHNV and YYDKDF (reference sequence). Here the CDR3 reads CATSRGGFNYGYTF. CDR3 sequence (DNA): TGTGCCACCAGCAGAGGAGGGTTTAACTATGGCTACACCTTC.

The chain employs TRBV18 and TRBJ1-6; TRBD1 matches 10 bases. Germline V gene data show CDR1 as KGHSH and CDR2 as LQKENI. V trimming: 5 bases; J trimming: 7 bases; junction bases outside the gene matches: 8. The CDR3 runs to 16 residues. The CDR3 coding sequence is TGTGCCAGCTCATTTCGACAGGGGGCTACGAATTCACCCCTCCACTTT. It yields the protein CASSFRQGATNSPLHF.

The chain uses TRBV5-1 and TRBJ1-1, with TRBD1 as a possible D gene (6 bases). V lost 4 bases and J 9 bases, leaving 13 bases between the germline ends. The CDR3 sequence is 12 residues long. The germline gives CDR1 SGHRS, CDR2 YFSETQ. CDR3 nucleotides: TGCGCCAGCAGCGAGTCAGGGACACAAGCTTTCTTT. Translation: CASSESGTQAFF.

The V call is TRBV15, the J call TRBJ1-1; D might be TRBD1 (5 bases). The ends were cut back, 5 bases at V and 0 bases at J, with 16 bases in the middle. CDR3 length equals 16 residues. CDR1 LNHNV and CDR2 YYDKDF come from the germline V gene (reference sequence). The CDR3 reads CATSGRGTVMNTEAFF. As DNA, the CDR3 is TGTGCCACCAGCGGAAGAGGGACTGTCATGAACACTGAAGCTTTCTTT.

This clone showed up just a few times. The junction and the germline gene differ at one end; a read error may be behind it. The chain employs TRBV19 and TRBJ2-3; 12 nucleotides align to TRBD2. Per the germline V gene, CDR1 is LNHDA and CDR2 is SQIVND (reference sequence). The CDR3 runs to 16 residues. CDR3 loop: CASSIALAGGSDTQYF. In DNA, the CDR3 is TGTGCCAGTAGTATAGCCCTAGCGGGAGGGTCCGATACTCAGTATTTT.

In this sample, this clone turned up once. The chain combines TRBV18 with TRBJ2-2; D might be TRBD1 (5 bases). Trimming pared 4 bases from V and 1 base from J, leaving 7 bases between. Germline V gene sequence: CDR1 KGHSH, CDR2 LQKENI. CDR3 length equals 14 residues. The CDR3 protein is CASSLGQNTGELFF. The DNA for the CDR3 is TGTGCCAGCTCACTTGGACAGAACACCGGGGAGCTGTTTTTT.

The CDR3 bases are TGTGCCAGCAGTTACTCTAGCGGGAGGGCCTCGTACGAGCAGTACTTC. Protein sequence: CASSYSSGRASYEQYF. V usage is TRBV27 and J usage is TRBJ2-7; TRBD2 aligns across 12 bases. CDR3 size: 16 residues. Trimming took 4 bases from V and 4 from J; bases not matched to a gene: 8. The germline V gene encodes CDR1 MNHEY and CDR2 SMNVEV (reference sequence).

The V and J genes are TRBV5-4 and TRBJ2-1; TRBD2 aligns across 9 bases. CDR1 and CDR2 (germline): SGHNT, YYREEE (reference sequence). This CDR3 comprises 15 residues. V trimming: 0 bases; J trimming: 7 bases; junction bases outside the gene matches: 5. The CDR3 region has the DNA TGTGCCAGCAGCTTGGGCAGCGGGAGGATTAATGAGCAGTTCTTC. Its translation: CASSLGSGRINEQFF.

This clone came up a few times. The gene calls are TRBV4-2 and TRBJ2-7; weak D call: TRBD2 (6 bases). The V gene's germline CDR1 is LGHNA and CDR2 YNFKEQ. Between the trimmed V and J ends, which lost 0 bases and 0 bases, there was a span of 9 bases. This CDR3 is built from 15 residues. As DNA, the CDR3 is TGTGCCAGCAGCCAAGATGACGGGAGCTCCTACGAGCAGTACTTC. This gives the protein CASSQDDGSSYEQYF.

This clone occurred a few times. As DNA, the CDR3 is TGTGCCAGCAGTTCCTCCGGGACTAGCCTTTACGAGCAGTACTTC. It is translated as CASSSSGTSLYEQYF. This chain connects TRBV5-4 to TRBJ2-7, with 9 bases that match TRBD2. V shed 5 bases, J shed 4 bases, and the junction held 10 bases outside the gene matches. This CDR3 region has 15 residues. Per the germline V gene, CDR1 is SGHNT and CDR2 is YYREEE (reference sequence).